This paragraph reports one TCR beta chain. Its cognate antigen is unknown. The source of the sample is a study of PD-1 blockade in classical Hodgkin lymphoma. Study-wide background: Patients were treated with nivolumab at 3 mg/kg, and this was given intravenously every 2 weeks. General observations from the study: CD8+ TCR diversity did not rise significantly by C4D1, unlike CD4+.

TCRdb's table, derived via immunoSEQ multiplex PCR, lists solely in-frame clones and lacks some. The data show 25,000 to 30,000 clones, with 80% seen just once and roughly 16% held by the top ten. Germline trimming cut 5 bases from V and 7 bases from J; bases unmatched to any gene: 7. From germline, CDR1 is MNHEY and CDR2 SVGAGI. This CDR3 comprises 14 residues. Time point specified: cycle 4 day 1 (C4D1), after less than 7 weeks of nivolumab. All the patients suffered relapse after autologous stem cell transplantation, and brentuximab vedotin exposure differed. The starting material was peripheral blood mononuclear cells (PBMCs), obtained before the fourth cycle of nivolumab. The chain carries TRBV6-5 and TRBJ2-1; 8 bases are a match to TRBD1. The source of this sequence is a human donor with classical Hodgkin lymphoma. The CDR3 DNA reads as TGTGCCAGCAGTCTCCGACAGGGGATGAATGAGCAGTTCTTC. It yields the protein CASSLRQGMNEQFF.